The 13 T cell receptor beta chains in this list originate from one sample, sequenced in a study of sequential checkpoint blockade in melanoma. Clones were read by immunoSEQ multiplex PCR, and TCRdb kept only the in-frame ones, dropping some. The sample holds around 30,000 clones; approximately 77% are singletons and the top ten take about 18%. Indicated treatment: randomized to nivolumab then ipilimumab (arm A) or the reverse (arm B). The specimen was CD8+ T cells sorted from blood (inferred from file names), collected from a patient given nivolumab and ipilimumab in sequence. These receptors originate from a human donor with melanoma.

J is TRBJ1-6 and V is TRBV4-1, with a weak D call TRBD1 (5 bases). The V end lost 1 base, the J end lost 6 bases, and 10 bases lay between the germline ends. Germline V gene data show CDR1 as MGHRA and CDR2 as YSYEKL. This CDR3 is 15 amino acids long. Written as DNA, the CDR3 is TGCGCCAGCAGCCAAGTTCGGCAGGGTAATTCACCCCTCCACTTT. It specifies CASSQVRQGNSPLHF.

This chain joins TRBV10-3 and TRBJ2-7; possible D gene TRBD1, 6 bases. This CDR3 is 13 amino acids long. V lost 2 bases and J lost 5, with 10 bases in between. Per germline, CDR1 ENHRY and CDR2 SYGVKD. The CDR3 sequence: CAISEQGINEQYF. Here the CDR3 DNA reads TGTGCCATCAGTGAGCAGGGGATAAACGAGCAGTACTTC.

The gene calls are TRBV7-9 and TRBJ1-1; the D is unclear. The CDR3 is 15 residues long. Per the germline V gene, CDR1 is SEHNR and CDR2 is FQNEAQ (reference sequence). Between the trimmed V and J ends, which lost 1 base and 0 bases, there was a span of 9 bases. CDR3 in DNA: TGTGCCAGCAGCTTAGGGGAGCCGATGAACACTGAAGCTTTCTTT. It specifies CASSLGEPMNTEAFF.

J is TRBJ1-2 and V is TRBV6-5; D possibly corresponds to TRBD1 (5 bases). Germline V CDR1 and CDR2: MNHEY, SVGAGI. The CDR3 totals 16 residues. V lost 1 base to trimming and J lost 4 bases, with 16 bases between them. The CDR3 protein is CASSYYPGTPTYGYTF. DNA for the CDR3: TGTGCCAGCAGTTACTATCCGGGGACTCCTACCTATGGCTACACCTTC.

Only one count was recorded for this clone. The chain carries TRBV9 and TRBJ1-1, with D perhaps TRBD1 (6 bases). Germline values: CDR1 SGDLS, CDR2 YYNGEE. The CDR3 runs to 14 residues. V was clipped by 2 bases and J by 0 bases, with 8 bases between them. The CDR3 spells CASSVGQLNTEAFF. CDR3 nucleotides: TGTGCCAGCAGCGTGGGACAACTGAACACTGAAGCTTTCTTT.

J is TRBJ2-7 and V is TRBV7-8; perhaps TRBD2 as D (5 bases). Germline CDR1 and CDR2: SGHVS and FQNEAQ. The germline V and J ends were trimmed by 2 bases and 0 bases, with 8 bases remaining between them. The length of the CDR3 is 14 residues. CDR3 protein: CASSLLGSSYEQYF. The CDR3 DNA is TGTGCCAGCAGCTTACTAGGGAGCTCCTACGAGCAGTACTTC.

The rearrangement links TRBV2 to TRBJ2-3, with 10 bases aligning to TRBD2. The CDR3 extends over 14 amino acids. V dropped 6 bases and J dropped 6; count of bases not matched to a gene: 6. In germline, CDR1 is SNHLY, CDR2 FYNNEI. This chain's CDR3 is CASRFSGGPDTQYF. The CDR3 DNA follows: TGTGCCAGCAGGTTTAGCGGGGGGCCTGATACGCAGTATTTT.

The chain combines TRBV5-6 with TRBJ1-5, with D possibly TRBD1 on 5 matching bases. Germline V gives CDR1 SGHDT, CDR2 YYEEEE. The V and J ends lost 3 bases and 7 bases respectively, with 17 bases between them. This CDR3 has 15 residues. In DNA form, the CDR3 reads TGTGCCAGCAGCTGGAGGGCGGGGGGTGGGCAGCCCCAGCATTTT. It codes for CASSWRAGGGQPQHF.

This rearrangement joins TRBV9 to TRBJ1-2, with D possibly matching TRBD1 (5 bases). The germline gives CDR1 SGDLS, CDR2 YYNGEE. V was shortened by 4 bases and J by 8 bases, with 21 bases between the two germline ends. The CDR3 loop spans 15 amino acids. The CDR3 region has the DNA TGTGCCAGCAGCCCATGGCCGGGGCCAAGCGGGGGCTACACCTTC. It translates to CASSPWPGPSGGYTF.

The chain joins TRBV9 to TRBJ1-2, with 7 positions matching TRBD1. CDR3 length equals 13 residues. V lost 4 bases, J lost 8 bases, and 8 bases stayed unmatched. From germline, CDR1 is SGDLS and CDR2 YYNGEE. As DNA, the CDR3 is TGTGCCAGCAGCCCACGGGACAGATGGGGCTACACCTTC. Translated, it gives CASSPRDRWGYTF.

J is TRBJ2-7 and V is TRBV9; TRBD2 is a possible D gene (5 bases). This CDR3 comprises 14 residues. Trimming cost V 0 bases and J 4 bases, with 11 bases left between them. CDR1 and CDR2 (germline): SGDLS, YYNGEE. This chain's CDR3 is CASSVGGFGYEQYF. CDR3 in DNA: TGTGCCAGCAGCGTAGGAGGGTTTGGTTACGAGCAGTACTTC. The full variable domain, with the rest looked up from reference TRBV9 and TRBJ2-7, is DSGVTQTPKHLITATGQRVTLRCSPRSGDLSVYWYQQSLDQGLQFLIQYYNGEERAKGNILERFSAQQFPDLHSELNLSSLELGDSALYFCASSVGGFGYEQYFGPGTRLTVT.

The V and J genes are TRBV9 and TRBJ2-3, with 7 positions matching TRBD2. The germline CDR1 and CDR2 sequences are SGDLS and YYNGEE. With V trimmed by 0 bases and J by 0 bases, 4 bases remained unmatched. The CDR3 consists of 16 residues. The CDR3 spells CASSVGVSGSTDTQYF. CDR3 nucleotides: TGTGCCAGCAGCGTAGGAGTTAGCGGGAGCACAGATACGCAGTATTTT.

This sequence joins TRBV28 and TRBJ1-5; 7 positions match TRBD1. The CDR3 totals 15 residues. The V gene's germline CDR1 is MDHEN and CDR2 SYDVKM. V trimming: 6 bases; J trimming: 2 bases; junction bases outside the gene matches: 7. The CDR3 sequence is CASSLTGEGNQPQHF. The CDR3 coding sequence is TGTGCCAGCAGCCTTACAGGGGAAGGCAATCAGCCCCAGCATTTT.